The 22 T cell receptor beta chains given below trace back to one sample, sequenced in a study of Graves' ophthalmopathy and Graves' hyperthyroidism. The study amplified TCR beta CDR3 regions using RNA transcripts. An opening RT-PCR round employed HTBI primers and preceded a second-round multiplex PCR. TCRdb analysed the multiplex PCR reads with MiXCR anew, one entry per CDR3 protein. The sample gives around 400,000 distinct CDR3 sequences, 15% to 20% of which show up once; roughly 1.6% is in the top ten. The specimen was peripheral blood. These receptors originate from a woman aged 18-30 years with Graves' ophthalmopathy.

The chain recombines TRBV15 with TRBJ2-5; 9 bases map to TRBD2. With V trimmed by 0 bases and J by 4 bases, 6 bases remained unmatched. The CDR3 is 16 residues long. CDR1 and CDR2 (germline): LNHNV, YYDKDF (reference sequence). The CDR3: CATSRDGTSWGETQYF. CDR3 coding DNA: TGTGCCACCAGCAGAGATGGGACTAGCTGGGGAGAGACCCAGTACTTC.

In its sample, this clonotype was seen many times. The gene calls are TRBV28 and TRBJ2-7, with TRBD1 identical over 7 bases. This CDR3 contains 12 residues. Germline-derived CDR1 and CDR2 are MDHEN and SYDVKM. V shed 11 bases and J 4 bases; nucleotides not matched to a gene: 8. This CDR3 is CAVRDRLYEQYF. The CDR3, as DNA: TGTGCCGTCCGGGACAGACTATACGAGCAGTACTTC.

Many counts were recorded for this clonotype. The CDR3 region has the DNA TGCAGCATTCGGACAGGGGAGACCCAGTACTTC. It encodes CSIRTGETQYF. This chain links TRBV29-1 with TRBJ2-5; 8 positions match TRBD1. CDR1 and CDR2 (germline): SQVTM, ANQGSEA. Germline trimming cut 8 bases from V and 5 bases from J; bases unmatched to any gene: 4. The CDR3 length is 11 residues.

This clonotype was detected many times. The chain has TRBV4-1 and TRBJ2-5; 7 bases map to TRBD1. V gave up 7 bases and J gave up 0 bases; unmatched junction bases: 5. The CDR3 runs 14 residues. Germline-derived CDR1 and CDR2 are MGHRA and YSYEKL. CDR3 sequence: CASKGQRYQETQYF. CDR3 nucleotide sequence: TGCGCCAGCAAGGGACAGAGGTACCAAGAGACCCAGTACTTC.

This clonotype came up many times. The J gene is TRBJ1-1, the V gene TRBV14; D remains ambiguous. V was pared by 4 bases and J by 8 bases, with 11 bases between. Germline CDR1 SGHDN, CDR2 FVKESK. This CDR3 has 12 residues. This CDR3 reads CASSRLGPEAFF. CDR3 bases: TGTGCCAGCAGCCGTCTTGGGCCCGAAGCTTTCTTT.

This clonotype has at least ten counts. This sequence joins TRBV7-6 and TRBJ2-7, with 7 bases matching TRBD1. The CDR3 runs to 13 residues. Germline CDR1 and CDR2: SGHVS and FNYEAQ. V dropped 2 bases and J dropped 4; count of bases not matched to a gene: 2. CDR3 loop: CASSLRDRYEQYF. For the CDR3, the DNA is TGTGCCAGCAGCTTAAGGGACAGATACGAGCAGTACTTC.

This clonotype occurred many times. The chain couples TRBV7-9 to TRBJ2-7; 8 bases are shared with TRBD1. CDR1 is SEHNR and CDR2 is FQNEAQ in the germline V gene (reference sequence). V was pared by 0 bases and J by 9 bases, with 10 bases of the junction left unmatched. The CDR3 contains 15 residues. The CDR3 is CASSLAGGTGRGQYF. CDR3 nucleotides: TGTGCCAGCAGCTTAGCAGGCGGGACAGGACGTGGGCAGTACTTC.

This clonotype has ten or more counts. This chain uses TRBV4-2 with TRBJ1-2, with 7 bases aligning to TRBD1. CDR1 LGHNA and CDR2 YNFKEQ come from the germline V gene. Losses at the gene ends were 1 base for V and 8 bases for J; bases not matched to a gene: 4. This CDR3 spans 13 amino acids. DNA for the CDR3: TGTGCCAGCAGCCAAGCGGGACAGCGGGGCTACACCTTC. It is translated as CASSQAGQRGYTF.

This clonotype was picked up many times. The CDR3: CASSPSLGSYEQYF. The CDR3, as DNA: TGTGCCAGCAGCCCCTCACTAGGCTCCTACGAGCAGTACTTC. The chain uses TRBV2 and TRBJ2-7; TRBD2 is a possible D gene (5 bases). Deletions cut 6 bases from V and 0 bases from J, with 12 bases between. This CDR3 has 14 residues. The germline V gene has CDR1 SNHLY and CDR2 FYNNEI.

This clonotype was picked up many times. This sequence joins TRBV6-2 or TRBV6-3 and TRBJ2-5, with D possibly being TRBD1 (5 bases). Germline V gives CDR1 MNHEY, CDR2 SVGEGT. With 0 bases removed from V and 0 bases from J, the gap between germline ends came to 20 bases. This CDR3 spans 19 amino acids. The CDR3 DNA follows: TGTGCCAGCAGTTACTCGACAGTGCGGTTTCTCACAAACCAAGAGACCCAGTACTTC. Protein sequence: CASSYSTVRFLTNQETQYF.

This clonotype has ten or more counts. The V call is TRBV28, the J call TRBJ2-7; D uncertain. The CDR3 runs to 12 residues. CDR1 and CDR2 from the germline V gene are MDHEN and SYDVKM. V lost 5 bases, J lost 10 bases, and 15 bases lay in between. The chain's CDR3 is CASSPGEGIQYF. The CDR3 DNA follows: TGTGCCAGCAGTCCTGGTGAAGGGATCCAGTACTTC.

This clonotype was recorded at least ten times. This chain connects TRBV10-3 to TRBJ2-3; the D is unclear. The germline V gene has CDR1 ENHRY and CDR2 SYGVKD. Trimming cost V 4 bases and J 2 bases, with 10 bases left between them. There are 14 residues in the CDR3. The CDR3 nucleotides are TGTGCCATCAGTGTGACGGTCTCCACAGATACGCAGTATTTT. Translating it yields CAISVTVSTDTQYF.

This clonotype was picked up many times. The DNA for the CDR3 is TGTGCCAGCAGTTACGGGGGGACCTCTTTTTATGGCTACACCTTC. Encoded protein: CASSYGGTSFYGYTF. This sequence joins TRBV28 and TRBJ1-2, with a weak D call TRBD1 (5 bases). V lost 4 bases and J 5 bases, leaving 17 bases between the germline ends. The CDR3 runs to 15 residues. CDR1 MDHEN and CDR2 SYDVKM come from the germline V gene.

This clonotype has ten or more counts. The gene calls are TRBV6-5 and TRBJ2-7; 10 bases map to TRBD2. The CDR3 runs 15 residues. Losses at the gene ends were 6 bases for V and 4 bases for J; bases not matched to a gene: 9. Looked up from germline, CDR1 is MNHEY and CDR2 is SVGAGI. Written as DNA, the CDR3 is TGTGCCAGCAGCCCCGGTACTAGCGGGGAGTACGAGCAGTACTTC. It is translated as CASSPGTSGEYEQYF.

This clonotype appeared many times. J is TRBJ2-7 and V is TRBV28, with 8 bases that match TRBD1. From germline, CDR1 is MDHEN and CDR2 SYDVKM. V was clipped by 5 bases and J by 0 bases; unmatched bases: 18. CDR3 size: 19 residues. Here the CDR3 DNA reads TGTGCCAGCAGTCCAAGACGGTGGACAAACAGGGGGAGCTCCTACGAGCAGTACTTC. Its protein product is CASSPRRWTNRGSSYEQYF.

J is TRBJ2-5 and V is TRBV11-1, with D perhaps TRBD1 (6 bases). This CDR3 comprises 14 residues. Trimming left V 5 bases short and J 1 base short, with 11 bases between. Germline assignment: CDR1 SGHAT and CDR2 FQDESV (reference sequence). DNA of the CDR3: TGTGCCAGCAGCCAACAGGGTCTCCAAGAGACCCAGTACTTC. It encodes CASSQQGLQETQYF.

In its sample, this clonotype was seen many times. This chain links TRBV27 with TRBJ1-6, with D perhaps matching TRBD1 (5 bases). The CDR3 sequence is 15 residues long. Trimming removed 6 bases from V and 6 bases from J, with 15 bases in between. Germline V gene lookup returns CDR1 MNHEY and CDR2 SMNVEV (reference sequence). Here the CDR3 DNA reads TGTGCCAGCAGACCCTTCCAGGGTGGTAATTCACCCCTCCACTTT. As protein: CASRPFQGGNSPLHF.

The chain has TRBV6-2 or TRBV6-3 and TRBJ1-6, with 9 positions matching TRBD1. V dropped 6 bases and J dropped 7; count of bases not matched to a gene: 16. Per the germline V gene, CDR1 is MNHEY and CDR2 is SVGEGT. The CDR3 has 18 amino acids. The CDR3: CASRSDRGILRGNSPLHF. CDR3 bases: TGTGCCAGCAGATCGGACAGGGGCATCCTACGTGGGAATTCACCCCTCCACTTT.

The chain has TRBV20-1 and TRBJ1-2, with TRBD1 as a possible D gene (6 bases). CDR3 length: 11 amino acids. V lost 4 bases and J lost 7, with 10 bases in between. Germline V lookup: CDR1 DFQATT, CDR2 SNEGSKA (reference sequence). Written as DNA, the CDR3 is TGCAGTGCTATACAGGGAAGTGGCTACACCTTC. Residues: CSAIQGSGYTF.

This clonotype was seen many times. The chain carries TRBV12-3 or TRBV12-4 and TRBJ2-7; no definite D call. The V end lost 1 base, the J end lost 0 bases, and 7 bases lay between the germline ends. CDR3 size: 14 residues. CDR3 region: CASSLGVTSYEQYF. CDR3 nucleotides: TGTGCCAGCAGTTTAGGGGTGACCTCCTACGAGCAGTACTTC.

Ten or more counts support this clonotype. The V call is TRBV10-3, the J call TRBJ1-1, with TRBD1 matching 7 bases. The CDR3 is made up of 14 amino acids. CDR1 is ENHRY and CDR2 is SYGVKD in the germline V gene. The J segment lost 1 base and the V segment lost 4 bases, leaving 3 bases of the junction unmatched. CDR3 in DNA: TGTGCCATCAGTGGGACAGGTCGGAACACTGAAGCTTTCTTT. The encoded protein is CAISGTGRNTEAFF.

Ten or more counts support this clonotype. The chain has TRBV6-1 and TRBJ2-4; D gene ambiguous. Trimming pared 6 bases from V and 8 bases from J, leaving 14 bases between. This CDR3 region has 13 residues. The germline V gene encodes CDR1 MNHNS and CDR2 SASEGT. The CDR3 loop is CASSIRPSDIQYF. For the CDR3, the DNA is TGTGCCAGCAGCATAAGACCGTCCGACATTCAGTACTTC.